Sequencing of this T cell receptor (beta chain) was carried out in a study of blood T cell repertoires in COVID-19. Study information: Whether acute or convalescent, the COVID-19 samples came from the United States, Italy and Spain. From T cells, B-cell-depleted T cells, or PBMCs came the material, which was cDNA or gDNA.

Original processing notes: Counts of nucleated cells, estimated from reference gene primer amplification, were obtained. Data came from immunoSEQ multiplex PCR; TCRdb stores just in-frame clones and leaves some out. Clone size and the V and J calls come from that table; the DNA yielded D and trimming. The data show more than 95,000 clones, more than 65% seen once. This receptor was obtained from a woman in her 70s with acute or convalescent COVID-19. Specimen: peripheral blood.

The CDR3: CASSLGLAGGPPSQYF. The CDR3 region has the DNA TGTGCCAGCAGCCTGGGACTAGCGGGGGGGCCCCCGTCGCAGTATTTT. This chain uses TRBV5-4 with TRBJ2-3; TRBD2 aligns across 16 bases. The length of the CDR3 is 16 residues. The germline CDR1 and CDR2 sequences are SGHNT and YYREEE (reference sequence). Unmatched junction bases numbered 9, after V lost 4 bases and J lost 10 bases. The full variable domain, its missing parts supplied by reference TRBV5-4 and TRBJ2-3, is ETGVTQSPTHLIKTRGQQVTLRCSSQSGHNTVSWYQQALGQGPQFIFQYYREEENGRGNFPPRFSGLQFPNYSSELNVNALELDDSALYLCASSLGLAGGPPSQYFGPGTRLTVL.